One and the same sample provided the 16 T cell receptor beta chains below, sequenced in a study of CXCR3-negative and CXCR3-positive naive CD8 T cells. These receptors' antigens are unknown. Each TRB cDNA library was prepared by 5' RACE (with UMI labels). From the 5' RACE reads, TCRdb lists one entry per CDR3 protein and no DNA. This table lists over 70,000 distinct CDR3 sequences. Study-level points and caveats: When CXCR3-positive naive cells were set against CXCR3-negative naive cells, the former had more hydrophobic TRB CDR3s.

Input material: naive CXCR3+ CD8+ T cells from blood. Subset in this sample: CD45RO-CCR7+CD27+CD95- naive CD8+ T cells expressing CXCR3 (TNR3+). The receptors were sampled from a human donor in good health. Some clones in this sample may be carry-over from other donors' samples.

The CDR3 spells CASSFGGPVSYEQYF. The chain employs TRBV28 and TRBJ2-7; checking the TCRdb D call of TRBD1 is not possible without DNA. The CDR3 has 15 residues. CDR1 and CDR2 (germline): MDHEN, SYDVKM.

The chain recombines TRBV5-4 with TRBJ2-1. Germline V gene sequence: CDR1 SGHNT, CDR2 YYREEE (reference sequence). The CDR3 loop spans 15 amino acids. The chain's CDR3 is CASSPTKGNYNEQFF.

J is TRBJ2-6 and V is TRBV12-3 or TRBV12-4. The CDR3 contains 18 residues. The CDR3 region is CASSFYPPASAGANVLTF.

The CDR3 loop is CASSDSGGADTQYF. V and J are TRBV6-4 and TRBJ2-3; TCRdb selects TRBD1, and the lack of DNA leaves this call unchecked. The germline V gene encodes CDR1 MRHNA and CDR2 SNTAGT. The CDR3 totals 14 residues.

The chain combines TRBV28 with TRBJ1-5; checking the TCRdb D call of TRBD1 is not possible without DNA. The germline CDR1 and CDR2 sequences are MDHEN and SYDVKM. This CDR3 comprises 14 residues. The CDR3 loop is CASSSVGGNQPQHF. Full variable domain (rest looked up from reference TRBV28 and TRBJ1-5): DVKVTQSSRYLVKRTGEKVFLECVQDMDHENMFWYRQDPGLGLRLIYFSYDVKMKEKGDIPEGYSVSREKKERFSLILESASTNQTSMYLCASSSVGGNQPQHFGDGTRLSIL.

The chain links TRBV7-7 to TRBJ2-5; as DNA is missing, the TRBD1 call by TCRdb cannot be tested. Germline loops: CDR1 SSHAT, CDR2 FNYEAQ (reference sequence). CDR3 length: 16 residues. The CDR3 sequence is CASSPWTGGFLETQYF.

CDR3: CASSLGREGNTEAFF. The V call is TRBV7-6, the J call TRBJ1-1; TCRdb lists TRBD1, though no DNA is available to test this call. The CDR3 consists of 15 residues. Per germline, CDR1 SGHVS and CDR2 FNYEAQ.

The chain recombines TRBV27 with TRBJ2-3. In germline, CDR1 is MNHEY, CDR2 SMNVEV (reference sequence). This CDR3 has 15 residues. The CDR3 is CASSLAGSSTDTQYF.

The V gene is TRBV28, the J gene TRBJ2-7; absent DNA, TCRdb's TRBD2 call cannot be checked. The CDR3 spans 17 residues. The germline gives CDR1 MDHEN, CDR2 SYDVKM. CDR3 sequence reads: CATESRGGGLLSYEQYF. The complete variable domain, with remaining parts taken from reference TRBV28 and TRBJ2-7, reads DVKVTQSSRYLVKRTGEKVFLECVQDMDHENMFWYRQDPGLGLRLIYFSYDVKMKEKGDIPEGYSVSREKKERFSLILESASTNQTSMYLCATESRGGGLLSYEQYFGPGTRLTVT.

The chain employs TRBV19 and TRBJ2-3. Per the germline V gene, CDR1 is LNHDA and CDR2 is SQIVND (reference sequence). CDR3 size: 12 residues. CDR3 residues: CASSGYTDTQYF.

The rearrangement joins TRBV3-1 to TRBJ2-5; the TCRdb call, TRBD1, lacks DNA for checking. The CDR3 has 16 residues. Germline CDR1 LGHDT, CDR2 YNNKEL (reference sequence). This CDR3 is CASSQDPSRVQETQYF.

This chain joins TRBV12-3 or TRBV12-4 and TRBJ1-5; TCRdb calls TRBD1, which cannot be checked without DNA. The CDR3 is 16 residues long. The CDR3 sequence: CASSRRTGGPGQPQHF.

The chain employs TRBV28 and TRBJ2-7. The CDR3 covers 13 residues. Germline V gene data show CDR1 as MDHEN and CDR2 as SYDVKM. The CDR3 region is CASRRRGTYEQYF.

This chain uses TRBV29-1 with TRBJ1-4; checking the TCRdb D call of TRBD1 is not possible without DNA. The germline V gene has CDR1 SQVTM and CDR2 ANQGSEA. CDR3 length equals 11 residues. CDR3 region: CSVEGGGRAFF.

The chain combines TRBV28 with TRBJ2-7. The germline CDR1 and CDR2 sequences are MDHEN and SYDVKM. This CDR3 is built from 14 residues. CDR3 residues: CASSFARRTYEQYF. The full variable domain, rest sourced from reference TRBV28 and TRBJ2-7, is DVKVTQSSRYLVKRTGEKVFLECVQDMDHENMFWYRQDPGLGLRLIYFSYDVKMKEKGDIPEGYSVSREKKERFSLILESASTNQTSMYLCASSFARRTYEQYFGPGTRLTVT.

This chain uses TRBV7-9 with TRBJ2-5; without DNA, the TCRdb call of TRBD1 cannot be checked. The CDR3 spans 15 residues. Germline CDR1 reads SEHNR; CDR2 reads FQNEAQ (reference sequence). CDR3 region: CASSLVPDDQETQYF.